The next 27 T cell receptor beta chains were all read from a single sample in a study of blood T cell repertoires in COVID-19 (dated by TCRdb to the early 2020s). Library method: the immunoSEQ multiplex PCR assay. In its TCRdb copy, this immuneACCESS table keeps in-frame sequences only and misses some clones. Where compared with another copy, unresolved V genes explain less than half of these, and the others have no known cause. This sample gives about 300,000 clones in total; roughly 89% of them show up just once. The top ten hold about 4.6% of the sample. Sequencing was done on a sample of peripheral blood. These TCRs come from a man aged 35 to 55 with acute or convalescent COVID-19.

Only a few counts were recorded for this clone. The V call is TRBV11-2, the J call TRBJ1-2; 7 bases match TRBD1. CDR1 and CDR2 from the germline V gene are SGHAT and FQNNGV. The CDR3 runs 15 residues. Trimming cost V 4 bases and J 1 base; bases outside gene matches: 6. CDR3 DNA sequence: TGTGCCAGCAGCTCTGCAGGGGGAATTAACTATGGCTACACCTTC. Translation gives CASSSAGGINYGYTF.

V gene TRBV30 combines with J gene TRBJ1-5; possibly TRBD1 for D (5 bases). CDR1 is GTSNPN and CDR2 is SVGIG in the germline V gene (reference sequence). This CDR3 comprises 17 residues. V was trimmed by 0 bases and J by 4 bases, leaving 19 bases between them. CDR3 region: CAWSVMGPDGPNQPQHF. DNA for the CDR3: TGTGCCTGGAGTGTAATGGGGCCGGACGGACCGAATCAGCCCCAGCATTTT.

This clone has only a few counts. The CDR3 DNA follows: TGCGCCAGCATGACCGGGACTGAAGCTAATTCACCCCTCCACTTT. Translation gives CASMTGTEANSPLHF. This rearrangement joins TRBV5-1 to TRBJ1-6, with D tentatively TRBD1 (5 bases). Trimming stripped 6 bases from V and 6 bases from J, with 16 bases between. Looked up from germline, CDR1 is SGHRS and CDR2 is YFSETQ. The CDR3 sequence is 15 residues long.

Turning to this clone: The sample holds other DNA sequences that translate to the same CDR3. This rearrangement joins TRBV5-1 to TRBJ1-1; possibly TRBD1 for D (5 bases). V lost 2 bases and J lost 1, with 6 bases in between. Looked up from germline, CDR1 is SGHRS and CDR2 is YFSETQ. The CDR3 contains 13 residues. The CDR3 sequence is CASSLRGNTEAFF. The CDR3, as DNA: TGCGCCAGCAGCTTAAGGGGGAACACTGAAGCTTTCTTT.

This CDR3 is CASSSVSGVSYEQYF. The DNA of the CDR3 is TGTGCCAGCAGCTCGGTGAGCGGGGTTTCCTACGAGCAGTACTTC. The chain carries TRBV5-4 and TRBJ2-7; TRBD2 aligns across 7 bases. The CDR3 contains 15 residues. Trimming took 3 bases from V and 1 from J; bases not matched to a gene: 7. The germline CDR1 and CDR2 sequences are SGHNT and YYREEE (reference sequence).

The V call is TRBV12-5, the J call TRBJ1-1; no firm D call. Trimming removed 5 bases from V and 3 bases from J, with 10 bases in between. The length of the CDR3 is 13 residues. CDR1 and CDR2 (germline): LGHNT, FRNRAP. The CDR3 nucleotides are TGTGCTAGTGGTCTGAGGGAGGACACTGAAGCTTTCTTT. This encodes CASGLREDTEAFF.

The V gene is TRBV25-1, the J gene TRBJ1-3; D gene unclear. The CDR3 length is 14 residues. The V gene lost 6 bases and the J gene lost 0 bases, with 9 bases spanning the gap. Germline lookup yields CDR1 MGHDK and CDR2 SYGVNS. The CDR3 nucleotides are TGTGCCAGCAGCCCATTTAGCTCTGGAAACACCATATATTTT. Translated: CASSPFSSGNTIYF.

CDR3 region: CATSDPRTDSNTGELFF. As DNA, the CDR3 is TGTGCCACCAGTGACCCCAGGACGGACTCGAACACCGGGGAGCTGTTTTTT. The rearrangement joins TRBV24-1 to TRBJ2-2; D might be TRBD2 (5 bases). CDR3 length: 17 amino acids. Germline CDR1 and CDR2: KGHDR and SFDVKD. Between the trimmed V and J ends, which lost 4 bases and 0 bases, there was a span of 14 bases.

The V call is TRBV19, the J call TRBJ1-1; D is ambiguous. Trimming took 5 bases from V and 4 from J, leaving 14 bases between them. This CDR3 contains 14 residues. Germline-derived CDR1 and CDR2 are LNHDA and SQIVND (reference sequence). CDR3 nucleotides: TGTGCCAGTAGTCTACCGGTACGAGGCACTGAAGCTTTCTTT. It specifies CASSLPVRGTEAFF.

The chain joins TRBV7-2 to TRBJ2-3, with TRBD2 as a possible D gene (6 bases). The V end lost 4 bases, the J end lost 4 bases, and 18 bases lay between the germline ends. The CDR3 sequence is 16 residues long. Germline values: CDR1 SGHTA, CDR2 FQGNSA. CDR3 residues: CASSWGVAYKADTQYF. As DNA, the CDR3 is TGTGCCAGCAGCTGGGGGGTAGCTTACAAAGCAGATACGCAGTATTTT.

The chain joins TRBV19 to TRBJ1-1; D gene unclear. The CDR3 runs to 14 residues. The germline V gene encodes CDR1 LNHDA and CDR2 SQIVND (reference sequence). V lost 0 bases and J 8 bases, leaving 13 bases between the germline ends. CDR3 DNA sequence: TGTGCCAGTAGTATAGACGCCTTCAGAGGGGAAGCTTTCTTT. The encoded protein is CASSIDAFRGEAFF. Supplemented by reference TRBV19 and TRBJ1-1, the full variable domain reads DGGITQSPKYLFRKEGQNVTLSCEQNLNHDAMYWYRQDPGQGLRLIYYSQIVNDFQKGDIAEGYSVSREKKESFPLTVTSAQKNPTAFYLCASSIDAFRGEAFFGQGTRLTVV.

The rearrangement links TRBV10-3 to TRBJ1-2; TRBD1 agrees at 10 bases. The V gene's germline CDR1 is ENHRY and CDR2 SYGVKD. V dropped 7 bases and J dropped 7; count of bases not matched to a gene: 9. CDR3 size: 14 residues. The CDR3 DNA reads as TGTGCCATCACCCAAGGGACAGGGGACGTTGGCTACACCTTC. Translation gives CAITQGTGDVGYTF.

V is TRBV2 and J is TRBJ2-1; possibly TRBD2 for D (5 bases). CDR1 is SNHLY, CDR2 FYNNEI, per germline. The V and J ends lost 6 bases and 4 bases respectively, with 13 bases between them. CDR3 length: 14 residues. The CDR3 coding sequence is TGTGCCAGCAGCCCGGAGAGGGAATACAATGAGCAGTTCTTC. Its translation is CASSPEREYNEQFF.

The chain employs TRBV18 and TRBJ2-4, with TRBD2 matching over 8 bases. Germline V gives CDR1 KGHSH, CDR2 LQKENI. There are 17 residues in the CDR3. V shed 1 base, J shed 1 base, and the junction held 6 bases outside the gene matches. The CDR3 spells CASSPLAGWSAKNIQYF. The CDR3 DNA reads TGTGCCAGCTCACCACTAGCGGGGTGGTCGGCCAAAAACATTCAGTACTTC.

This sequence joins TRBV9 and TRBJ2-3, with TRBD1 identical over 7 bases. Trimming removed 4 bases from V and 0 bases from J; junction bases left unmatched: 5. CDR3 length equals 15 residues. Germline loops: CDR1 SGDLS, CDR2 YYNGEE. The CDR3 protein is CASSLRQGSTDTQYF. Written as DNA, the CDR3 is TGTGCCAGCAGCCTGAGACAGGGTAGCACAGATACGCAGTATTTT.

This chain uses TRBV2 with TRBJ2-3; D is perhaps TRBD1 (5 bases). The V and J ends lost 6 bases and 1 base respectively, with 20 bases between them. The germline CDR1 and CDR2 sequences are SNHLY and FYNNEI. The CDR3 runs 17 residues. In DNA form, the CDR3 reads TGTGCCAGCAGGGTGCGGCGTCTGGGCAGGGGCACAGATACGCAGTATTTT. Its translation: CASRVRRLGRGTDTQYF.

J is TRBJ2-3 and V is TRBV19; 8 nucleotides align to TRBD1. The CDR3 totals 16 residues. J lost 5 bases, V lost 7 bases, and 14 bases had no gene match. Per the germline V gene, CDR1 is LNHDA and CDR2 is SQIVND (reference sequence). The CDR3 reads CASTPDFRGRIDTQYF. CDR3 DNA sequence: TGTGCCAGTACCCCAGATTTCAGGGGGCGTATAGATACGCAGTATTTT.

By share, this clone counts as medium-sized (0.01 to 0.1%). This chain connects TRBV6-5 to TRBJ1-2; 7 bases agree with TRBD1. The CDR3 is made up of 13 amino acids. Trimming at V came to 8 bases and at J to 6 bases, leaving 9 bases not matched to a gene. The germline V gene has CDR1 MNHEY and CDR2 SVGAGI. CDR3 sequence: CASQGEFWDGYTF. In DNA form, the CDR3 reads TGTGCCAGCCAGGGGGAGTTTTGGGATGGCTACACCTTC.

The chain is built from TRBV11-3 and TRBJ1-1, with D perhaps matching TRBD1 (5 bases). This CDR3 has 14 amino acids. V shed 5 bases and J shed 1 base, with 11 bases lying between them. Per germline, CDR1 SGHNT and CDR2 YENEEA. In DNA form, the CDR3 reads TGTGCCAGCAGCCGGGACTCCACGAACACTGAAGCTTTCTTT. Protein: CASSRDSTNTEAFF.

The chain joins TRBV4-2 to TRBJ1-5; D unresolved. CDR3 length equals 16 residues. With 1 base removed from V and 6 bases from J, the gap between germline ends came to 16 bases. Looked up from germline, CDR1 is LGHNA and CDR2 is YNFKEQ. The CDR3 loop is CASSQVGGGSSQPQHF. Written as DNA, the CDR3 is TGTGCCAGCAGCCAAGTCGGAGGAGGGAGCTCTCAGCCCCAGCATTTT.

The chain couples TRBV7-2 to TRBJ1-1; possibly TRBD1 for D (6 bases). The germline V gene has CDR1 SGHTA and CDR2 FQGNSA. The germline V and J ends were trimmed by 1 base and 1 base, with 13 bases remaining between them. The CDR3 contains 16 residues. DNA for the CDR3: TGTGCCAGCAGCTTAGGGGGGCAGGCCACGAACACTGAAGCTTTCTTT. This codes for CASSLGGQATNTEAFF.

The CDR3 DNA sequence: TGTGCCACCAGTGATCCTTCAGGGGGCTCTGGAAACACCATATATTTT. As protein: CATSDPSGGSGNTIYF. The V call is TRBV24-1, the J call TRBJ1-3; the match to TRBD1 covers 7 bases. The CDR3 sequence is 16 residues long. CDR1 KGHDR and CDR2 SFDVKD come from the germline V gene. The V and J ends lost 3 bases and 0 bases, in that order; junction bases with no gene match: 4.

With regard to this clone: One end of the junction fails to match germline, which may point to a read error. CDR3 sequence: CATSEWGRDLNF. DNA of the CDR3: TGTGCCACCAGTGAATGGGGGAGGGATTTGAACTTC. This chain joins TRBV24-1 and TRBJ2-7; 7 bases map to TRBD2. Looked up from germline, CDR1 is KGHDR and CDR2 is SFDVKD. The CDR3 is 12 amino acids.

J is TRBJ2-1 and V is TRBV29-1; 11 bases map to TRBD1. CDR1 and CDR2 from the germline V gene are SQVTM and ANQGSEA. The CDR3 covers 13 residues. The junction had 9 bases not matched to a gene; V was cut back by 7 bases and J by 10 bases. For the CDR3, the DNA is TGCAGCGCCTACGGACAGGGGGCAAGCGAGCAGTTCTTC. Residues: CSAYGQGASEQFF.

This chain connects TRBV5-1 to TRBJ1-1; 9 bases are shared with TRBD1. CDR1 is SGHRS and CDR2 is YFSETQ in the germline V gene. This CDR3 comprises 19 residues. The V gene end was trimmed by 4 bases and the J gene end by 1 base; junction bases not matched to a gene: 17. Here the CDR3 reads CASSPGTGPGVHGNTEAFF. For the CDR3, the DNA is TGCGCCAGCAGCCCCGGGACAGGGCCAGGCGTCCATGGGAACACTGAAGCTTTCTTT. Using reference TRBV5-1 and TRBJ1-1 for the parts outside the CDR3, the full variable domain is KAGVTQTPRYLIKTRGQQVTLSCSPISGHRSVSWYQQTPGQGLQFLFEYFSETQRNKGNFPGRFSGRQFSNSRSEMNVSTLELGDSALYLCASSPGTGPGVHGNTEAFFGQGTRLTVV.

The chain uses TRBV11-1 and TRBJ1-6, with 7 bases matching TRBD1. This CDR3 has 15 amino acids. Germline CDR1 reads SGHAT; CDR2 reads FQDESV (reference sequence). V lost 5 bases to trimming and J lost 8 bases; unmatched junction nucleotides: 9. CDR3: CASSATGALHSPLHF. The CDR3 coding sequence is TGTGCCAGCAGCGCAACAGGGGCCCTACATTCACCCCTCCACTTT.

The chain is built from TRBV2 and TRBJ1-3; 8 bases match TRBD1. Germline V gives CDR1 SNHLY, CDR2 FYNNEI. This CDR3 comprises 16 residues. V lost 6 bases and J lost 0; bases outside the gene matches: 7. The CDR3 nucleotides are TGTGCCAGCAGGGACAGGGTTTGGAGCTCTGGAAACACCATATATTTT. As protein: CASRDRVWSSGNTIYF. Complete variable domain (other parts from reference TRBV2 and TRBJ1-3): EPEVTQTPSHQVTQMGQEVILRCVPISNHLYFYWYRQILGQKVEFLVSFYNNEISEKSEIFDDQFSVERPDGSNFTLKIRSTKLEDSAMYFCASRDRVWSSGNTIYFGEGSWLTVV.